Listed here are 20 T cell receptor beta chains from one sample, sequenced in a study of blood T cell repertoires in COVID-19. Clones were read by immunoSEQ multiplex PCR, and TCRdb kept only the in-frame ones, dropping some. Among 90,000 to 140,000 clones, 75% to 85% were seen once, and the ten largest hold 8.5% to 9.5%. The sample consisted of peripheral blood. The receptors derive from an older woman with acute or convalescent COVID-19.

The chain carries TRBV19 and TRBJ2-7; 11 positions agree with TRBD2. Germline CDR1 LNHDA, CDR2 SQIVND (reference sequence). The CDR3 runs 15 residues. J lost 1 base, V lost 1 base, and 0 bases had no gene match. As DNA, the CDR3 is TGTGCCAGTAGTATAGGACTAGCGGGGTCCTACGAGCAGTACTTC. Translating gives CASSIGLAGSYEQYF.

The gene calls are TRBV18 and TRBJ1-1; tentatively, D is TRBD1 (5 bases). CDR1 and CDR2 from the germline V gene are KGHSH and LQKENI. The V and J ends lost 6 bases and 2 bases respectively, with 7 bases between them. The length of the CDR3 is 12 residues. The CDR3 region is CASSDSNTEAFF. CDR3 sequence (DNA): TGTGCCAGCTCCGACAGTAACACTGAAGCTTTCTTT. The variable domain in full, with the rest retrieved from reference TRBV18 and TRBJ1-1, is NAGVMQNPRHLVRRRGQEARLRCSPMKGHSHVYWYRQLPEEGLKFMVYLQKENIIDESGMPKERFSAEFPKEGPSILRIQQVVRGDSAAYFCASSDSNTEAFFGQGTRLTVV.

The chain employs TRBV6-2 or TRBV6-3 and TRBJ1-2; 8 bases agree with TRBD1. CDR3 size: 16 residues. From germline, CDR1 is MNHEY and CDR2 SVGEGT. Germline trimming cut 0 bases from V and 2 bases from J; bases unmatched to any gene: 5. The CDR3 nucleotides read TGTGCCAGCAGTTACTCGAGACAGGGGTTGAACTATGGCTACACCTTC. Its protein product is CASSYSRQGLNYGYTF.

This clone occurred a few times. This chain uses TRBV30 with TRBJ1-1; D is perhaps TRBD1 (6 bases). The CDR3 has 13 amino acids. The V gene's germline CDR1 is GTSNPN and CDR2 SVGIG (reference sequence). V shed 4 bases and J shed 1 base, with 10 bases lying between them. The CDR3 DNA reads TGTGCCTGGACGCCGACAGGGAACACTGAAGCTTTCTTT. This translates into CAWTPTGNTEAFF.

The V and J genes are TRBV6-2 or TRBV6-3 and TRBJ1-5; 7 positions agree with TRBD1. This CDR3 spans 15 amino acids. V lost 4 bases to trimming and J lost 4 bases; unmatched junction nucleotides: 7. Germline CDR1 MNHEY, CDR2 SVGEGT. In nucleotides, the CDR3 is TGTGCCAGCAGTTCAACAGGGGTCTCGAATCAGCCCCAGCATTTT. Protein product: CASSSTGVSNQPQHF.

The chain links TRBV15 to TRBJ1-1, with D unclear. V was shortened by 0 bases and J by 4 bases, with 12 bases between the two germline ends. CDR1 and CDR2 (germline): LNHNV, YYDKDF (reference sequence). CDR3 length: 15 residues. Here the CDR3 reads CATSRDPLVGTEAFF. For the CDR3, the DNA is TGTGCCACCAGCAGAGACCCCTTAGTTGGCACTGAAGCTTTCTTT.

V is TRBV5-4 and J is TRBJ1-6; possible D gene TRBD1, 6 bases. Germline assignment: CDR1 SGHNT and CDR2 YYREEE (reference sequence). V shed 4 bases and J shed 7 bases, with 12 bases lying between them. The CDR3 runs to 14 residues. For the CDR3, the DNA is TGTGCCAGCAGCCCCGGGGACACCAATTCACCCCTCCACTTT. It encodes CASSPGDTNSPLHF.

The rearrangement links TRBV5-1 to TRBJ2-6, with no clear D. The ends were cut back, 0 bases at V and 0 bases at J, with 10 bases in the middle. The germline gives CDR1 SGHRS, CDR2 YFSETQ. This CDR3 region has 17 residues. CDR3 nucleotides: TGCGCCAGCAGCTTGGTTGCCAGTCCCTCTGGGGCCAACGTCCTGACTTTC. This gives the protein CASSLVASPSGANVLTF. Looking up the rest from reference TRBV5-1 and TRBJ2-6 gives the full variable domain: KAGVTQTPRYLIKTRGQQVTLSCSPISGHRSVSWYQQTPGQGLQFLFEYFSETQRNKGNFPGRFSGRQFSNSRSEMNVSTLELGDSALYLCASSLVASPSGANVLTFGAGSRLTVL.

This chain links TRBV13 with TRBJ2-5, with 9 bases lining up with TRBD1. CDR3 length equals 14 residues. The V and J ends lost 3 bases and 3 bases, in that order; junction bases with no gene match: 2. CDR1 is PRHDT and CDR2 is FYEKMQ in the germline V gene (reference sequence). Here the CDR3 reads CASSFRQGEETQYF. The CDR3 DNA reads TGTGCCAGCAGCTTCCGACAGGGGGAAGAGACCCAGTACTTC.

The V gene is TRBV18, the J gene TRBJ1-3, with TRBD1 identical over 10 bases. Per germline, CDR1 KGHSH and CDR2 LQKENI. This CDR3 has 17 amino acids. The V gene end was trimmed by 4 bases and the J gene end by 0 bases; junction bases not matched to a gene: 6. The CDR3 DNA reads TGTGCCAGCTCACGATCCGGGACAGGGGCCTCTGGAAACACCATATATTTT. This codes for CASSRSGTGASGNTIYF.

The J gene is TRBJ2-3, the V gene TRBV9, with D perhaps matching TRBD1 (5 bases). In germline, CDR1 is SGDLS, CDR2 YYNGEE. Trimming removed 5 bases from V and 4 bases from J, with 8 bases in between. The CDR3 spans 12 residues. CDR3 sequence reads: CASSPTADTQYF. The CDR3 coding sequence is TGTGCCAGCAGTCCGACAGCAGATACGCAGTATTTT.

This chain joins TRBV5-4 and TRBJ1-2; D is uncertain. V was clipped by 3 bases and J by 0 bases, with 12 bases between them. This CDR3 has 15 residues. Germline V gives CDR1 SGHNT, CDR2 YYREEE (reference sequence). CDR3 nucleotide sequence: TGTGCCAGCAGCTCGTCAGGTTTTGCTAACTATGGCTACACCTTC. It codes for CASSSSGFANYGYTF.

The gene calls are TRBV5-1 and TRBJ1-3; D ambiguous. Between the trimmed V and J ends, which lost 4 bases and 0 bases, there was a span of 5 bases. Germline loops: CDR1 SGHRS, CDR2 YFSETQ. CDR3 length: 13 residues. In DNA form, the CDR3 reads TGCGCCAGCAGCCCCAGCTCTGGAAACACCATATATTTT. This encodes CASSPSSGNTIYF.

The gene calls are TRBV6-5 and TRBJ2-3, with 8 bases aligning to TRBD1. The CDR3 contains 14 residues. Germline V gene data show CDR1 as MNHEY and CDR2 as SVGAGI. V was pared by 8 bases and J by 1 base, with 5 bases of the junction left unmatched. CDR3 loop: CASSTGDGTDTQYF. CDR3 in DNA: TGTGCCAGCTCGACAGGGGATGGCACAGATACGCAGTATTTT.

The V and J genes are TRBV25-1 and TRBJ1-3, with D unresolved. CDR1 and CDR2 (germline): MGHDK, SYGVNS. Trimming stripped 3 bases from V and 9 bases from J, with 12 bases between. The CDR3 runs to 13 residues. DNA for the CDR3: TGTGCCAGCAGTGATTCAGGTGCAAGCACCATATATTTT. Amino acids: CASSDSGASTIYF. Full variable domain (remainder filled in from reference TRBV25-1 and TRBJ1-3): EADIYQTPRYLVIGTGKKITLECSQTMGHDKMYWYQQDPGMELHLIHYSYGVNSTEKGDLSSESTVSRIRTEHFPLTLESARPSHTSQYLCASSDSGASTIYFGEGSWLTVV.

The chain uses TRBV6-5 and TRBJ1-2; D gene uncertain. Germline V gene data show CDR1 as MNHEY and CDR2 as SVGAGI. V shed 5 bases and J shed 2 bases, with 9 bases lying between them. The CDR3 sequence is 13 residues long. The CDR3 loop is CASSIEINYGYTF. CDR3 bases: TGTGCCAGCAGTATAGAGATCAACTATGGCTACACCTTC.

The gene calls are TRBV30 and TRBJ1-6; D uncertain. V lost 3 bases, J lost 7 bases, and 10 bases lay in between. The CDR3 sequence is 13 residues long. Germline-derived CDR1 and CDR2 are GTSNPN and SVGIG (reference sequence). In DNA, the CDR3 is TGTGCCTGGAGACAGTTCGGCAATTCACCCCTCCACTTT. Translating gives CAWRQFGNSPLHF.

The chain combines TRBV18 with TRBJ1-1; D is undetermined. This CDR3 is 13 amino acids long. The V gene's germline CDR1 is KGHSH and CDR2 LQKENI. V shed 5 bases and J shed 3 bases, with 10 bases lying between them. CDR3 DNA sequence: TGTGCCAGCTCAATCTCCGGAGACACTGAAGCTTTCTTT. Amino acids: CASSISGDTEAFF.

The J gene is TRBJ2-7, the V gene TRBV19; 9 bases fit TRBD1. In germline, CDR1 is LNHDA, CDR2 SQIVND (reference sequence). The length of the CDR3 is 15 residues. V lost 0 bases and J lost 4; bases outside the gene matches: 4. In DNA form, the CDR3 reads TGTGCCAGTAGTATAGATCTGGGACAGGGTTACGAGCAGTACTTC. It is translated as CASSIDLGQGYEQYF.

This clone has a single count. The rearrangement uses TRBV5-4 and TRBJ2-6, with a tentative D call TRBD1 (7 bases). The germline gives CDR1 SGHNT, CDR2 YYREEE (reference sequence). The CDR3 has 15 amino acids. V was clipped by 4 bases and J by 3 bases, with 11 bases between them. The CDR3 DNA is TGTGCCAGCAGCCAGGGGGGTGGTGGGGCCAACGTCCTGACTTTC. It translates to CASSQGGGGANVLTF.